The entry below gives a single TCR beta chain sequence along with its context. This CDR3 is built from 17 residues. TCRdb reprocessed the 5' RACE reads and reports one entry per CDR3 protein, with no DNA. The sample table sets out approximately 400,000 distinct CDR3 sequences. The data originate from a study of monozygotic twins with inflammatory bowel disease. Blood was drawn once per donor, and each sample measured about 2.3 ml. With no T cell sorting beforehand, total RNA was isolated from whole blood. The sequenced material came from blood. This sequence originates from a human donor with ulcerative colitis or Crohn's disease, or a healthy co-twin of an affected twin (not recorded which). The chain combines TRBV12-3 or TRBV12-4 with TRBJ2-2; TCRdb's D call of TRBD1 is untestable without DNA. Here the CDR3 reads CASSEGQDVSYTGELFF.